The 10 T cell receptor beta chains below were found in one sample sequenced in a study of cytomegalovirus exposure and HLA in healthy donors. Both 60 Vbeta primers and 13 Jbeta primers went into the PCR. Assay: immunoSEQ multiplex PCR; the TCRdb copy retains only in-frame clones and omits some. The sample carries around 120,000 clones, more than 70% recorded once. Sequences were obtained from PBMCs. The receptors derive from a man aged 50 to 59 in good health and CMV-seronegative.

This rearrangement joins TRBV5-1 to TRBJ1-1, with 8 nucleotides matching TRBD1. The V gene end was trimmed by 4 bases and the J gene end by 1 base; junction bases not matched to a gene: 9. CDR3 length: 16 residues. Germline CDR1 is SGHRS and CDR2 is YFSETQ. The CDR3 bases are TGCGCCAGCAGCCCAAGTAGACAGGGGAAGAACACTGAAGCTTTCTTT. This encodes CASSPSRQGKNTEAFF. Variable domain in full (rest from reference TRBV5-1 and TRBJ1-1): KAGVTQTPRYLIKTRGQQVTLSCSPISGHRSVSWYQQTPGQGLQFLFEYFSETQRNKGNFPGRFSGRQFSNSRSEMNVSTLELGDSALYLCASSPSRQGKNTEAFFGQGTRLTVV.

This chain uses TRBV28 with TRBJ2-7; the D is unclear. CDR3 length equals 13 residues. Germline values: CDR1 MDHEN, CDR2 SYDVKM. Trimming shortened V by 6 bases and J by 2 bases, and 11 bases separated the two germline ends. DNA for the CDR3: TGTGCCAGCAGCCCAGCAGGCCCCTACGAGCAGTACTTC. The encoded protein is CASSPAGPYEQYF.

This rearrangement joins TRBV20-1 to TRBJ2-1; D is possibly TRBD2 (6 bases). CDR3 size: 10 residues. Per the germline V gene, CDR1 is DFQATT and CDR2 is SNEGSKA (reference sequence). Trimming cost V 7 bases and J 12 bases, with 13 bases left between them. This CDR3 is CSVGTAGQFF. The CDR3 DNA follows: TGCAGTGTTGGTACAGCGGGGCAGTTCTTC.

V usage is TRBV27 and J usage is TRBJ1-2, with TRBD1 matching over 9 bases. V shed 10 bases and J 7 bases; nucleotides not matched to a gene: 16. CDR1 and CDR2 (germline): MNHEY, SMNVEV (reference sequence). CDR3 length: 15 amino acids. The CDR3 sequence is CATRPWGTGRIGYTF. The CDR3 region has the DNA TGTGCCACCAGACCGTGGGGGACAGGGAGGATTGGCTACACCTTC.

The chain recombines TRBV29-1 with TRBJ1-5, with a weak D call TRBD1 (6 bases). The CDR3 spans 13 residues. Germline values: CDR1 SQVTM, CDR2 ANQGSEA. DNA for the CDR3: TGCAGTGTGGGGGCAGAGATCAATCAGCCCCAGCATTTT. Its translation: CSVGAEINQPQHF.

The sample holds a few counts of this clone. V and J are TRBV5-6 and TRBJ2-6; maybe TRBD1 (5 bases). Trimming pared 4 bases from V and 0 bases from J, leaving 14 bases between. Germline values: CDR1 SGHDT, CDR2 YYEEEE. This CDR3 spans 17 amino acids. The CDR3 is CASSPVHRNSGANVLTF. As DNA, the CDR3 is TGTGCCAGCAGCCCAGTTCACAGGAACTCTGGGGCCAACGTCCTGACTTTC.

The rearrangement links TRBV10-3 to TRBJ2-5; 7 bases are a match to TRBD1. In germline, CDR1 is ENHRY, CDR2 SYGVKD. The CDR3 has 12 residues. The V segment lost 11 bases and the J segment 0 bases; nucleotides outside the gene matches: 3. The CDR3 loop is CAAGTDQETQYF. DNA for the CDR3: TGTGCCGCCGGGACAGACCAAGAGACCCAGTACTTC.

This clone has just a few counts. The rearrangement joins TRBV2 to TRBJ2-3, with D tentatively TRBD2 (6 bases). The V gene's germline CDR1 is SNHLY and CDR2 FYNNEI. The germline V and J ends were trimmed by 4 bases and 2 bases, with 10 bases remaining between them. The CDR3 is 14 residues long. CDR3 sequence: CASSGGVITDTQYF. The CDR3 nucleotides read TGTGCCAGCAGTGGCGGGGTAATCACAGATACGCAGTATTTT.

The chain recombines TRBV28 with TRBJ2-1; D perhaps matches TRBD2 (7 bases). Per germline, CDR1 MDHEN and CDR2 SYDVKM. The CDR3 covers 13 residues. V gave up 3 bases and J gave up 8 bases, with 11 bases separating them. The chain's CDR3 is CASSLGGRDEQFF. For the CDR3, the DNA is TGTGCCAGCAGTTTGGGGGGGCGAGATGAGCAGTTCTTC.

The chain recombines TRBV6-1 with TRBJ2-7; TRBD1 matches at 9 bases. In germline, CDR1 is MNHNS, CDR2 SASEGT. The CDR3 sequence is 12 residues long. V shed 11 bases and J 4 bases; nucleotides not matched to a gene: 6. The CDR3 reads CAVTGGWYEQYF. CDR3 sequence (DNA): TGTGCCGTTACAGGGGGCTGGTACGAGCAGTACTTC.